This T cell receptor (beta chain) appears in the sequencing data of a study of cytomegalovirus exposure and HLA in healthy donors. This cohort consisted of healthy bone marrow donors. Both 60 Vbeta primers and 13 Jbeta primers went into the PCR. Generated by immunoSEQ multiplex PCR, the TCRdb table keeps only in-frame clones and is missing some. In the table there are approximately 88,000 clones, approximately 77% of which are singletons. Germline lookup yields CDR1 SGHRS and CDR2 YFSETQ. Trimming took off 4 bases at V and 4 bases at J, with 12 bases between the two ends. The CDR3 loop spans 13 amino acids. The sample holds a few counts of this clone.

The chain uses TRBV5-1 and TRBJ2-7; possibly TRBD1 for D (6 bases). The sequence derives from a man younger than 45 in good health and CMV-seronegative. The sample comprised PBMCs. CDR3 sequence: CASSPARGYEQYF. The CDR3 nucleotides read TGCGCCAGCAGCCCTGCGAGGGGGTACGAGCAGTACTTC.